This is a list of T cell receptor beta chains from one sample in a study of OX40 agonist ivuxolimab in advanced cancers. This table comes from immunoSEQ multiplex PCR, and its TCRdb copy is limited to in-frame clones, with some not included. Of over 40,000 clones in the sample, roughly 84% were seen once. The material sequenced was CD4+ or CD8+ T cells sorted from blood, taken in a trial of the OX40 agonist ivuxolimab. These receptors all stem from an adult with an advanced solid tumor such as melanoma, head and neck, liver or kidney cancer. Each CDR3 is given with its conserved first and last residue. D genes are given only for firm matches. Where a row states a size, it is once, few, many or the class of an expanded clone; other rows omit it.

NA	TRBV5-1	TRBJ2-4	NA	CASSFGDIWEGDIQYF	TGCGCCAGCAGCTTCGGGGACATATGGGAAGGGGACATTCAGTACTTC
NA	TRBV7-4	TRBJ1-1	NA	CASSLAREAEAFF	TGTGCCAGCAGCTTAGCGAGGGAGGCTGAAGCTTTCTTT
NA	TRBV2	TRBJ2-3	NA	CASSEGGYPQDTQYF	TGTGCCAGCAGTGAAGGGGGCTACCCGCAGGATACGCAGTATTTT
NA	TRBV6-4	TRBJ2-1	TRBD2	CASSEGSGGAIYNEQFF	TGTGCCAGCAGTGAAGGGAGCGGGGGGGCTATTTACAATGAGCAGTTCTTC
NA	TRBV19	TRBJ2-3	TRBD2	CASSIGGGDTQYF	TGTGCCAGTAGTATTGGGGGGGGTGATACGCAGTATTTT
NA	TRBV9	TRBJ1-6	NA	CASSTPDGNSPLHF	TGTGCCAGCAGCACCCCCGACGGGAATTCACCCCTCCACTTT
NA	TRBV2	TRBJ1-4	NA	CASSEGGAGNEKLFF	TGTGCCAGCAGTGAAGGGGGCGCGGGAAATGAAAAACTGTTTTTT
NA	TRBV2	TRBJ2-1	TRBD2	CASSSRLAGGGNEQFF	TGTGCCAGCAGTTCCCGACTAGCGGGGGGTGGTAATGAGCAGTTCTTC
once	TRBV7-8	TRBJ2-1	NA	CASSLTSLGPVEQFF	TGTGCCAGCAGCTTAACAAGCTTAGGACCGGTTGAGCAGTTCTTC
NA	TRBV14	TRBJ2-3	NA	CASSQYRGVTDTQYF	TGTGCCAGCAGCCAATATCGCGGGGTCACAGATACGCAGTATTTT
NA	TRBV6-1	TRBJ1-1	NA	CASRQGHRTEAFF	TGTGCCAGCAGGCAGGGACATCGCACTGAAGCTTTCTTT
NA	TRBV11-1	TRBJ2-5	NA	CASSFQDGMQETQYF	TGTGCCAGCAGCTTTCAGGACGGAATGCAAGAGACCCAGTACTTC
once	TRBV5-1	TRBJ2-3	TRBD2	CASSWTSGGRVDTQYF	TGCGCCAGCAGCTGGACTAGCGGGGGGAGAGTAGATACGCAGTATTTT
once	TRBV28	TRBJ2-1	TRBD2	CASSPEAGGNNEQFF	TGTGCCAGCAGTCCTGAGGCGGGGGGAAACAATGAGCAGTTCTTC
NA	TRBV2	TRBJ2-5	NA	CASSSGVGKTQYF	TGTGCCAGCAGTTCGGGGGTTGGGAAGACCCAGTACTTC
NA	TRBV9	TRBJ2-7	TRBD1	CASSPYLPGTGTYEQYF	TGTGCCAGCAGCCCCTACTTGCCCGGGACAGGGACCTACGAGCAGTACTTC
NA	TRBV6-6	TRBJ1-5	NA	CASSYLAGNQPQHF	TGTGCCAGCAGTTACTTGGCCGGGAATCAGCCCCAGCATTTT
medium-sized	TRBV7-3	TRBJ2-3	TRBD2	CASSVAGGSTDTQYF	TGTGCCAGCAGTGTAGCGGGGGGCAGCACAGATACGCAGTATTTT
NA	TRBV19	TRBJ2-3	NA	CASSLEGTPTDTQYF	TGTGCCAGTAGCCTGGAGGGGACCCCCACAGATACGCAGTATTTT
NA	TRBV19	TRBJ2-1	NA	CASSPPMDNEQFF	TGTGCCAGTAGTCCCCCGATGGACAATGAGCAGTTCTTC
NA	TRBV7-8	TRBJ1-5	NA	CASSLGGRPESQHF	TGTGCCAGCAGCTTAGGTGGCAGGCCCGAGTCCCAGCATTTT
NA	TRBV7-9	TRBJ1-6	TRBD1	CASSLRQGPYNSPLHF	TGTGCCAGCAGCCTACGACAGGGCCCCTATAATTCACCCCTCCACTTT
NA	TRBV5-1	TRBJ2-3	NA	CASSLAPGRRRATDTQYF	TGCGCCAGCAGCTTAGCTCCTGGCCGGAGGCGGGCCACAGATACGCAGTATTTT
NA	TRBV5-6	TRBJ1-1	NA	CASSPRRGGQNTEAFF	TGTGCCAGCAGCCCCCGAAGGGGGGGACAAAACACTGAAGCTTTCTTT
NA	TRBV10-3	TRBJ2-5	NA	CAISPGTAEEGTQYF	TGTGCCATCAGTCCCGGGACCGCTGAAGAGGGGACCCAGTACTTC
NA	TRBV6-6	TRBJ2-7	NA	CASRDHYEQYF	TGTGCCAGCAGAGACCACTACGAGCAGTACTTC
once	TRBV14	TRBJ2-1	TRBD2	CASSQDAGGEQFF	TGTGCCAGCAGCCAAGATGCGGGGGGGGAGCAGTTCTTC
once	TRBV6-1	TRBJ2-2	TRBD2	CASSASSGGSNTGELFF	TGTGCCAGCAGTGCGAGTAGCGGGGGCTCGAACACCGGGGAGCTGTTTTTT
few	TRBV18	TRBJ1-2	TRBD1	CASSPRDSYGYTF	TGTGCCAGCTCACCAAGGGACAGCTATGGCTACACCTTC
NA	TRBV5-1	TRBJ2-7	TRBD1	CASSQTGTGGIYEQYF	TGCGCCAGCAGCCAAACCGGAACAGGGGGTATCTACGAGCAGTACTTC
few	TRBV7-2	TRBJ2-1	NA	CASSLSGSLSNEQFF	TGTGCCAGCAGCTTAAGTGGCAGTTTGTCGAATGAGCAGTTCTTC
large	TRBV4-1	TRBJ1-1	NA	CASSQEVVNEAFF	TGCGCCAGCAGCCAAGAAGTTGTAAATGAAGCTTTCTTT
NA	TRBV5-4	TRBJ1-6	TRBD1	CASSSRQGDSPLHF	TGTGCCAGCAGCTCAAGACAGGGGGATTCACCCCTCCACTTT
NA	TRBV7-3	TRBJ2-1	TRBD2	CASSSSGGRYNEQFF	TGTGCCAGCAGCAGCTCGGGGGGGCGCTACAATGAGCAGTTCTTC
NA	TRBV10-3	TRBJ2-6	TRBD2	CAISPGLAGSSGANVLTF	TGTGCCATCAGCCCGGGACTAGCGGGGTCATCGGGGGCCAACGTCCTGACTTTC
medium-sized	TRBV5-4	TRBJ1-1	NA	CASSFRTSRAFF	TGTGCCAGCAGCTTCCGGACCAGTCGAGCTTTCTTT
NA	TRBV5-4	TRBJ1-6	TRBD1	CASSPRQGSYNSPLHF	TGTGCCAGCAGCCCTCGACAGGGCTCCTATAATTCACCCCTCCACTTT
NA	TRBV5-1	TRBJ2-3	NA	CASSLSQSDTQYF	TGCGCCAGCAGCTTGTCCCAGTCAGATACGCAGTATTTT
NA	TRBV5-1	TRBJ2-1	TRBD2	CASTLAGGNNEQFF	TGCGCCAGCACCCTAGCGGGGGGAAACAATGAGCAGTTCTTC
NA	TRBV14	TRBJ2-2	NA	CASSQAVTFTGELFF	TGTGCCAGCAGCCAAGCAGTCACTTTCACCGGGGAGCTGTTTTTT
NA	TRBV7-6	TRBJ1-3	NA	CASSTPPWGVEAGNTIYF	TGTGCCAGCAGCACGCCCCCCTGGGGGGTAGAGGCTGGAAACACCATATATTTT
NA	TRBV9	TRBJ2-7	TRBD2	CASSVDSSGDRQYF	TGTGCCAGCAGCGTAGATTCTAGCGGGGACCGGCAGTACTTC
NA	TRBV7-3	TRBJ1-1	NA	CASSRSINTEAFF	TGTGCCAGCAGCCGGTCGATCAACACTGAAGCTTTCTTT
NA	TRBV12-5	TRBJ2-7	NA	CASGLVSGFVPHEQYF	TGTGCTAGTGGTTTGGTTTCAGGGTTCGTTCCCCACGAGCAGTACTTC
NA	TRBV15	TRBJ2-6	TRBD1	CATSPQGVGSGANVLTF	TGTGCCACCAGCCCTCAGGGGGTGGGCTCTGGGGCCAACGTCCTGACTTTC
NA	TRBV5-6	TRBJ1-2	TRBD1	CASHYRGGYGYTF	TGTGCCAGCCACTACAGGGGCGGCTATGGCTACACCTTC
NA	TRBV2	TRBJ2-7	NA	CASSGFSYEQYF	TGTGCCAGCAGTGGCTTCTCCTACGAGCAGTACTTC
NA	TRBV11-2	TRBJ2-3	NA	CASSSRLTSTDTQYF	TGTGCCAGCAGCTCCCGCCTAACTAGCACAGATACGCAGTATTTT
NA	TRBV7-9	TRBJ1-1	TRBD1	CASSSRQGVYTEAFF	TGTGCCAGCAGCTCCCGTCAGGGGGTATACACTGAAGCTTTCTTT
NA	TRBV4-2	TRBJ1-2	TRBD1	CASSRDSFNYGYTF	TGTGCCAGCAGCCGGGACAGCTTTAACTATGGCTACACCTTC
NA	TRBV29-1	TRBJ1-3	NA	CSAQRSPGPGNTIYF	TGCAGCGCCCAACGTTCTCCGGGTCCGGGAAACACCATATATTTT
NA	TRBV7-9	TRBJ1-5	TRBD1	CASSSGTGLNQPQHF	TGTGCCAGCAGCTCTGGGACAGGTCTCAATCAGCCCCAGCATTTT